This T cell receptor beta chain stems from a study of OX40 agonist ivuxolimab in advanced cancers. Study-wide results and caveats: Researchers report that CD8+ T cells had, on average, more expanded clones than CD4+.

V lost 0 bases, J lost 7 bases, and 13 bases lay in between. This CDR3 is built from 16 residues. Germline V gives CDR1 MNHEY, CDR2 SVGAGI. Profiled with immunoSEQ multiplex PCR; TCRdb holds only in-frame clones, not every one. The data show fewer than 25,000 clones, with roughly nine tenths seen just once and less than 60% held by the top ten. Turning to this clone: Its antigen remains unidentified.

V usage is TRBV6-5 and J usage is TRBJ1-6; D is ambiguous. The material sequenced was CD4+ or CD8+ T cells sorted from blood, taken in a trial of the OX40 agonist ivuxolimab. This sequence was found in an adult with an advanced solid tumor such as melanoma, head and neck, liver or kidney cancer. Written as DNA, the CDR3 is TGTGCCAGCAGTTACTCCCCCTCTGGCTCCAATTCACCCCTCCACTTT. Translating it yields CASSYSPSGSNSPLHF.